This is a list of T cell receptor beta chains from one sample in a study of neurological immune-mediated disorders. TCRdb fed the 5' RACE reads into MiXCR, producing one record per CDR3 protein. The sample has over 35,000 distinct CDR3 sequences, 2.5% seen once. Specimen: PBMCs. These receptors were obtained from a man between 45 and 60 years old with multiple sclerosis. The CDR3 runs from the conserved cysteine through the conserved F or W. D genes are given only for firm matches. Some rows mark clone size as missing; the rest say once, few, many or name a class of expanded clone.

>16|many|TRBJ1-1|TRBV12-3/TRBV12-4|TRBD1
CASSPGQGRGRTEAFF
TGTGCCAGCAGTCCCGGACAGGGGCGAGGGAGGACTGAAGCTTTCTTT
>17|many|TRBJ2-1|TRBV5-1|NA
CASSYKSSALTDNEQFF
TGCGCCAGCAGCTATAAATCCTCGGCCCTGACTGATAATGAGCAGTTCTTC
>13|many|TRBJ1-1|TRBV4-2|NA
CASIGQAGTEAFF
TGTGCCAGCATCGGGCAGGCCGGCACTGAAGCTTTCTTT
>14|many|TRBJ1-1|TRBV6-6|TRBD1
CASNAGQMNTEAFF
TGTGCCAGCAATGCGGGACAGATGAACACTGAAGCTTTCTTT
>16|many|TRBJ2-1|TRBV7-9|TRBD1
CASSSRPGTVNNEQFF
TGTGCCAGCAGCTCCCGTCCCGGGACAGTAAACAATGAGCAGTTCTTC
>17|many|TRBJ1-2|TRBV6-2/TRBV6-3|NA
CASSYSNRGASHYGYTF
TGTGCCAGCAGTTACTCGAACCGCGGAGCATCTCACTATGGCTACACCTTC
>12|many|TRBJ2-4|TRBV6-6|NA
CASSYEVGSLYF
TGTGCCAGCAGTTACGAGGTCGGAAGTCTGTACTTC
>13|many|TRBJ2-1|TRBV27|NA
CASSRDTHNEQFF
TGTGCCAGCAGCCGGGACACTCACAATGAGCAGTTCTTC
>13|many|TRBJ1-5|TRBV7-6|NA
CASSPTSNQPQNF
TGTGCCAGCAGCCCGACGAGCAATCAGCCCCAGAATTTT
>15|many|TRBJ1-3|TRBV12-3/TRBV12-4|NA
CASRTWGELGNTIYF
TGTGCCAGCAGGACCTGGGGGGAGTTGGGAAACACCATATATTTT
>13|many|TRBJ1-5|TRBV7-2|NA
CASSPWLKQPQNF
TGTGCCAGCAGTCCATGGCTGAAGCAGCCCCAGAATTTT
>15|many|TRBJ1-1|TRBV5-1|NA
CASSLVQGMNTEAFF
TGCGCCAGCAGCTTGGTTCAGGGGATGAACACTGAAGCTTTCTTT
>15|many|TRBJ2-1|TRBV5-1|NA
CASSADWSSYNEQFF
TGCGCCAGCAGCGCCGACTGGAGCTCCTACAATGAGCAGTTCTTC
>15|many|TRBJ1-5|TRBV14|TRBD1
CASSVLRDRVQPQHF
TGTGCCAGCAGCGTGCTCCGGGACAGGGTACAGCCCCAGCATTTT
>16|medium-sized|TRBJ2-2|TRBV5-5|NA
CASSQQSGLWPGELFF
TGTGCCAGCAGCCAACAGTCGGGGTTATGGCCCGGGGAGCTGTTTTTT
>14|many|TRBJ2-5|TRBV19|NA
CASSIGVNQETQYF
TGTGCCAGTAGTATCGGGGTGAACCAAGAGACCCAGTACTTC
>14|medium-sized|TRBJ2-3|TRBV5-1|NA
CASRGALSTDTQYF
TGCGCCAGCAGAGGGGCCCTTTCCACAGATACGCAGTATTTT
>16|many|TRBJ1-2|TRBV5-5|TRBD1
CASSVLPGQGSYGYTF
TGTGCCAGCAGCGTTTTACCGGGACAGGGATCCTATGGCTACACCTTC
>12|many|TRBJ2-5|TRBV21-1|NA
CASLGGPETQYF
TGTGCCAGCCTCGGGGGGCCAGAGACCCAGTACTTC
>13|many|TRBJ1-2|TRBV12-3/TRBV12-4|NA
CASSLVGEWGYTF
TGTGCCAGCAGTTTAGTGGGAGAGTGGGGCTACACCTTC
>14|many|TRBJ1-1|TRBV7-2|NA
CASSLASEYTEAFF
TGTGCCAGCAGCTTGGCCAGCGAGTACACTGAAGCTTTCTTT
>16|many|TRBJ2-1|TRBV5-1|NA
CASHEGYRSSYNEQFF
TGCGCCAGTCACGAGGGTTACAGAAGCTCCTACAATGAGCAGTTCTTC
>10|many|TRBJ1-1|TRBV12-3/TRBV12-4|NA
CARSNTEAFF
TGTGCCAGAAGCAACACTGAAGCTTTCTTT
>15|NA|TRBJ1-4|TRBV7-8|NA
CASTITGGINEKLFF
TGTGCCAGCACCATAACCGGGGGAATTAATGAAAAACTGTTTTTT
>17|few|TRBJ1-6|TRBV12-2|NA
CASRLALRDRVCSPLHF
TGTGCAAGTCGCTTAGCGCTCCGGGACAGGGTTTGTTCACCCCTCCACTTT
>15|many|TRBJ1-4|TRBV7-9|NA
CASSLVGGDWEKLFF
TGTGCCAGCAGCTTAGTGGGGGGCGATTGGGAAAAACTGTTTTTT
>14|many|TRBJ1-2|TRBV5-1|TRBD1
CASSQPGQDWGYTF
TGCGCCAGCAGCCAGCCGGGACAGGACTGGGGCTACACCTTC